Sequencing of this T cell receptor (beta chain) was carried out in a study of blood T cell repertoires in COVID-19. Libraries were prepared by immunoSEQ multiplex PCR; TCRdb keeps only in-frame clonotypes and omits some of them. The data contain nearly 200,000 clones, around nine tenths of them singletons. The CDR3 runs 13 residues. V was clipped by 4 bases and J by 3 bases, with 10 bases between them. The germline V gene has CDR1 LNHDA and CDR2 SQIVND (reference sequence). The clonotype originates from a middle-aged woman who had recovered from COVID-19. This rearrangement joins TRBV19 to TRBJ2-7, with D possibly TRBD2 on 5 matching bases. The sample comprised peripheral blood. CDR3 sequence reads: CASSTGSVYEQYF. DNA for the CDR3: TGTGCCAGTAGTACGGGGAGCGTCTACGAGCAGTACTTC.